Following are 24 T cell receptor beta chains from one sample sequenced in a study of cytomegalovirus exposure and HLA in healthy donors. Use of 60 Vbeta and 13 Jbeta primers characterized the PCR. TCRdb's copy holds only in-frame clones and misses some; the assay was immunoSEQ multiplex PCR. The data contain 95,000 to 150,000 clones, 50% to 75% of them seen just once; the ten biggest clones take up approximately 8.5%. Sequencing was performed on PBMCs. The receptors originated from a woman aged 35 to 49 in good health and CMV-seropositive.

As concerns this clone: The germline gene is not matched at one end of the junction; a read error may be the cause. V is TRBV6-5 and J is TRBJ1-2, with D maybe TRBD1 (6 bases). This CDR3 comprises 15 residues. CDR1 is MNHEY, CDR2 SVGAGI, per germline. In DNA form, the CDR3 reads TGTGCCAGCAGCTGGACAGCCGGGTGGGACTATGGCTACCCCTTC. Amino acid sequence: CASSWTAGWDYGYPF.

This sequence joins TRBV5-4 and TRBJ1-2; TRBD1 is a possible D gene (6 bases). The CDR3 loop spans 14 amino acids. The germline V gene encodes CDR1 SGHNT and CDR2 YYREEE (reference sequence). V dropped 0 bases and J dropped 4 bases, with 10 bases sitting between them. The CDR3 is CASSLGQDTYGYTF. CDR3 bases: TGTGCCAGCAGCTTGGGACAGGACACCTATGGCTACACCTTC.

The J gene is TRBJ2-7, the V gene TRBV27; perhaps TRBD2 as D (6 bases). Trimming left V 3 bases short and J 0 bases short, with 9 bases between. The CDR3 is 14 amino acids. CDR1 and CDR2 from the germline V gene are MNHEY and SMNVEV (reference sequence). CDR3 residues: CASSFGGSSYEQYF. The CDR3, as DNA: TGTGCCAGCAGTTTTGGAGGGAGCTCCTACGAGCAGTACTTC.

This rearrangement joins TRBV27 to TRBJ2-3; TRBD1 matches 8 bases. Germline-derived CDR1 and CDR2 are MNHEY and SMNVEV (reference sequence). This CDR3 spans 18 amino acids. The junction had 14 bases not matched to a gene; V was cut back by 5 bases and J by 1 base. For the CDR3, the DNA is TGTGCCAGCAGTCCCATAGCCCGCTTGGACAGGGGCACAGATACGCAGTATTTT. It codes for CASSPIARLDRGTDTQYF.

The chain is built from TRBV15 and TRBJ1-1; maybe TRBD1 (5 bases). This CDR3 has 14 residues. Per germline, CDR1 LNHNV and CDR2 YYDKDF (reference sequence). The V end was cut by 2 bases, the J end by 6 bases, with 13 bases between. The CDR3 DNA reads TGTGCCACCAGCAGAAGCAGGGAAAGGTCTGAAGCTTTCTTT. Translating gives CATSRSRERSEAFF.

This clone was seen more than once but under ten times. CDR3 DNA: TGCGCCACCTTAGCGCCCCAAGAGACCCAGTACTTC. The encoded protein is CATLAPQETQYF. The rearrangement joins TRBV5-1 to TRBJ2-5; a weak D match, TRBD2 (5 bases). V was cut by 9 bases and J by 1 base, with 10 bases left in between. The CDR3 runs 12 residues. Per germline, CDR1 SGHRS and CDR2 YFSETQ.

This clone has a handful of counts. The rearrangement joins TRBV6-6 to TRBJ2-7, with 9 bases matching TRBD1. The V gene end was trimmed by 9 bases and the J gene end by 11 bases; junction bases not matched to a gene: 8. Germline V gene sequence: CDR1 MNHNY, CDR2 SVGAGI (reference sequence). The CDR3 is 11 residues long. CDR3 DNA sequence: TGTGCCAGTAGGGACAGGGCTGGAAAGTACTTC. Translated, it gives CASRDRAGKYF.

This chain uses TRBV11-3 with TRBJ2-7; D is ambiguous. V was pared by 5 bases and J by 3 bases, with 8 bases between. CDR1 and CDR2 from the germline V gene are SGHNT and YENEEA. The CDR3 sequence is 12 residues long. The CDR3 is CASSRGGYEQYF. The CDR3 DNA is TGTGCCAGCAGCCGCGGCGGCTACGAGCAGTACTTC.

The chain couples TRBV27 to TRBJ2-6; possible D gene TRBD2, 5 bases. V was trimmed by 7 bases and J by 0 bases, leaving 13 bases between them. The germline gives CDR1 MNHEY, CDR2 SMNVEV (reference sequence). The CDR3 covers 16 residues. CDR3 in DNA: TGTGCCAGCACCTACGGGGTCCCCTCTGGGGCCAACGTCCTGACTTTC. This translates into CASTYGVPSGANVLTF.

The chain combines TRBV7-2 with TRBJ1-5; D not resolved. The CDR3 is 14 amino acids. The V and J ends lost 6 bases and 7 bases respectively, with 16 bases between them. CDR1 is SGHTA and CDR2 is FQGNSA in the germline V gene. The CDR3 is CASSSVGVGQPQHF. CDR3 bases: TGTGCCAGCAGTTCCGTGGGAGTTGGGCAGCCCCAGCATTTT.

The V gene is TRBV5-1, the J gene TRBJ1-3; D ambiguous. The CDR3 is made up of 15 amino acids. Trimming pared 3 bases from V and 7 bases from J, leaving 17 bases between. In germline, CDR1 is SGHRS, CDR2 YFSETQ. CDR3 loop: CASSSADGAPNTIYF. The CDR3 coding sequence is TGCGCCAGCAGCTCCGCCGACGGAGCCCCCAACACCATATATTTT.

This clone was seen more than once but under ten times. This chain uses TRBV19 with TRBJ2-7, with TRBD1 matching over 9 bases. Per germline, CDR1 LNHDA and CDR2 SQIVND (reference sequence). The CDR3 runs to 15 residues. V was clipped by 8 bases and J by 0 bases; unmatched bases: 8. As DNA, the CDR3 is TGTGCCAGTGGGCCAGGGGGACAGGGCTCCTACGAGCAGTACTTC. Translated: CASGPGGQGSYEQYF.

As regards this clone: One junction end disagrees with the germline gene, perhaps due to a read error. This chain connects TRBV12-5 to TRBJ1-3, with D unresolved. The CDR3 totals 13 residues. Germline assignment: CDR1 LGHNT and CDR2 FRNRAP. CDR3 nucleotides: TGTGCTAGTGGCTTGGACGGTCAATTCACCATATATTTT. This translates into CASGLDGQFTIYF.

V usage is TRBV6-1 and J usage is TRBJ2-2, with 7 bases identical to TRBD1. The J segment lost 2 bases and the V segment lost 4 bases, leaving 10 bases of the junction unmatched. The CDR3 length is 17 residues. The germline CDR1 and CDR2 sequences are MNHNS and SASEGT. The CDR3 is CASSARTGTENTGELFF. CDR3 nucleotides: TGTGCCAGCAGTGCTAGGACCGGGACAGAAAACACCGGGGAGCTGTTTTTT.

The chain has TRBV28 and TRBJ1-2; 9 nucleotides align to TRBD1. The length of the CDR3 is 14 residues. From germline, CDR1 is MDHEN and CDR2 SYDVKM. V shed 6 bases, J shed 3 bases, and the junction held 5 bases outside the gene matches. The CDR3 DNA follows: TGTGCCAGCAGCCCGGGACAGGGCTACTATGGCTACACCTTC. Translating gives CASSPGQGYYGYTF.

This chain joins TRBV4-1 and TRBJ1-5, with D possibly matching TRBD1 (6 bases). CDR1 is MGHRA and CDR2 is YSYEKL in the germline V gene. The CDR3 extends over 17 amino acids. V gave up 0 bases and J gave up 1 base, with 13 bases separating them. In DNA, the CDR3 is TGCGCCAGCAGCCAAGAAGGGGCAGGGGTGAGCAATCAGCCCCAGCATTTT. Its protein product is CASSQEGAGVSNQPQHF.

The V and J genes are TRBV6-5 and TRBJ2-1; 7 nucleotides agree with TRBD1. This CDR3 region has 14 residues. The germline V gene has CDR1 MNHEY and CDR2 SVGAGI. V trimming: 7 bases; J trimming: 6 bases; junction bases outside the gene matches: 9. Here the CDR3 DNA reads TGTGCCAGCAATCCGACAGGGCTGTCCAATGAGCAGTTCTTC. Encoded protein: CASNPTGLSNEQFF.

The chain has TRBV20-1 and TRBJ1-1; 7 bases fit TRBD1. CDR3 length: 11 amino acids. Germline assignment: CDR1 DFQATT and CDR2 SNEGSKA (reference sequence). V was pared by 3 bases and J by 6 bases, with 1 base of the junction left unmatched. The CDR3 spells CSASTGAEAFF. The CDR3 DNA follows: TGCAGTGCTAGCACAGGGGCTGAAGCTTTCTTT.

This clone was picked up a small number of times. CDR3 in DNA: TGTGCCAGCAGGAAGAGGCGGGAGCATCAGGGCGAGCAGTACTTC. Translated, it gives CASRKRREHQGEQYF. The chain is built from TRBV28 and TRBJ2-7; 7 bases match TRBD2. After removal of 6 bases from V and 6 bases from J, the junction contained 14 bases not matched to a gene. The CDR3 sequence is 15 residues long. CDR1 and CDR2 from the germline V gene are MDHEN and SYDVKM.

This clone was observed at least ten times. The chain has TRBV6-4 and TRBJ2-3, with 9 bases identical to TRBD2. Germline V gene lookup returns CDR1 MRHNA and CDR2 SNTAGT. There are 15 residues in the CDR3. The trim removed 2 bases at V and 3 bases at J, leaving 3 bases unmatched. The CDR3 sequence is CASSDAGGPTDTQYF. CDR3 sequence (DNA): TGTGCCAGCAGTGACGCGGGAGGGCCTACAGATACGCAGTATTTT.

The rearrangement joins TRBV10-3 to TRBJ2-7; 7 nucleotides line up with TRBD1. Germline V gene lookup returns CDR1 ENHRY and CDR2 SYGVKD. CDR3 length equals 14 residues. The V segment lost 7 bases and the J segment 0 bases; nucleotides outside the gene matches: 6. CDR3 sequence reads: CAITWDSNSYEQYF. CDR3 bases: TGTGCCATCACTTGGGACAGCAACTCCTACGAGCAGTACTTC.

This rearrangement joins TRBV6-4 to TRBJ1-4, with D tentatively TRBD1 (5 bases). The CDR3 totals 15 residues. Trimming removed 6 bases at V and 6 bases at J, with 17 bases between. CDR1 is MRHNA, CDR2 SNTAGT, per germline. The chain's CDR3 is CASRSQALGDEKLFF. The CDR3, as DNA: TGTGCCAGCAGATCGCAGGCCCTAGGGGATGAAAAACTGTTTTTT.

The chain combines TRBV6-1 with TRBJ1-2; tentative D call: TRBD1 (6 bases). The CDR3 is made up of 14 amino acids. Trimming pared 7 bases from V and 2 bases from J, leaving 14 bases between. Germline CDR1 MNHNS, CDR2 SASEGT. The CDR3 nucleotides read TGTGCCAGCATTCAGACAGGCCTAAACTATGGCTACACCTTC. Translation gives CASIQTGLNYGYTF.

The count of this clone is one. The chain employs TRBV10-1 and TRBJ2-3; D is perhaps TRBD1 (6 bases). The V and J ends lost 10 bases and 1 base respectively, with 18 bases between them. Germline V lookup: CDR1 WNHNN, CDR2 SYGVQD (reference sequence). The CDR3 extends over 15 amino acids. The CDR3 nucleotides are TGCGCCAACCTCCATGGGGGCCGATGCACAGATACGCAGTATTTT. Translated, it gives CANLHGGRCTDTQYF.